These 12 T cell receptor beta chains were sequenced from one sample in a study of beta chain features in type 1 diabetes. Reverse transcription of all isolated RNA meant that expressed TCRB transcripts were sequenced. Libraries were prepared by immunoSEQ multiplex PCR; TCRdb keeps only in-frame clonotypes and omits some of them. Here the sample spans 150,000 or so clones, roughly a tenth being singletons. Sequencing was carried out using central memory CD4+ T cells from blood. These receptors came from a man between 18 and 29 years old in good health.

V and J are TRBV7-9 and TRBJ1-2; D not certain. Trimming stripped 3 bases from V and 7 bases from J, with 12 bases between. CDR1 SEHNR and CDR2 FQNEAQ come from the germline V gene (reference sequence). CDR3 length equals 13 residues. Here the CDR3 reads CASSLGQYAGYTF. Written as DNA, the CDR3 is TGTGCCAGCAGCTTGGGCCAGTACGCTGGCTACACCTTC. Supplemented by reference TRBV7-9 and TRBJ1-2, the full variable domain reads DTGVSQNPRHKITKRGQNVTFRCDPISEHNRLYWYRQTLGQGPEFLTYFQNEAQLEKSRLLSDRFSAERPKGSFSTLEIQRTEQGDSAMYLCASSLGQYAGYTFGSGTRLTVV.

The rearrangement links TRBV11-3 to TRBJ2-2, with 8 positions matching TRBD1. Trimming at V came to 1 base and at J to 1 base, leaving 2 bases not matched to a gene. The CDR3 runs to 16 residues. CDR1 and CDR2 from the germline V gene are SGHNT and YENEEA. The CDR3: CASSLVGTGNTGELFF. The CDR3 DNA follows: TGTGCCAGCAGCTTAGTTGGGACAGGGAACACCGGGGAGCTGTTTTTT.

This clone was seen only a few times. The chain has TRBV7-9 and TRBJ1-2; the D gene is possibly TRBD1 (6 bases). The germline V gene has CDR1 SEHNR and CDR2 FQNEAQ (reference sequence). This CDR3 spans 13 amino acids. V was shortened by 4 bases and J by 4 bases, with 10 bases between the two germline ends. The CDR3 DNA sequence: TGTGCCAGCAGCTCGACAGGCGCCTATGGCTACACCTTC. As protein: CASSSTGAYGYTF.

CDR3 sequence (DNA): TGTGCCAGCAGTCTAGCGGGGGTGGGGGAGCAGTACTTC. Translating it yields CASSLAGVGEQYF. The genes are TRBV28 and TRBJ2-7; the match to TRBD2 covers 10 bases. The CDR3 contains 13 residues. V was pared by 5 bases and J by 7 bases, with 5 bases of the junction left unmatched. Germline CDR1 reads MDHEN; CDR2 reads SYDVKM.

This clone was seen only a few times. The chain has TRBV5-5 and TRBJ2-3; no firm D call. The germline V and J ends were trimmed by 0 bases and 0 bases, with 5 bases remaining between them. This CDR3 is 14 amino acids long. Germline V gene data show CDR1 as SGHKS and CDR2 as YYEKEE (reference sequence). The CDR3 loop reads CASSLAVSTDTQYF. As DNA, the CDR3 is TGTGCCAGCAGCTTGGCAGTTAGCACAGATACGCAGTATTTT.

This clone has only a few counts. The chain carries TRBV30 and TRBJ1-1; D gene ambiguous. This CDR3 has 15 amino acids. From germline, CDR1 is GTSNPN and CDR2 SVGIG (reference sequence). The V and J ends lost 3 bases and 1 base respectively, with 15 bases between them. CDR3 amino acids: CAWSSLGIANTEAFF. The DNA of the CDR3 is TGTGCCTGGAGCTCACTAGGGATAGCGAACACTGAAGCTTTCTTT.

A few counts support this clone. CDR3 nucleotide sequence: TGCGCCAGCAGCTGGGGGACAGACGAGACCCAGTACTTC. This encodes CASSWGTDETQYF. The chain carries TRBV5-1 and TRBJ2-5; TRBD1 agrees at 7 bases. CDR3 size: 13 residues. Trimming removed 3 bases from V and 5 bases from J; junction bases left unmatched: 4. CDR1 and CDR2 from the germline V gene are SGHRS and YFSETQ. Full variable domain (missing parts from reference TRBV5-1 and TRBJ2-5): KAGVTQTPRYLIKTRGQQVTLSCSPISGHRSVSWYQQTPGQGLQFLFEYFSETQRNKGNFPGRFSGRQFSNSRSEMNVSTLELGDSALYLCASSWGTDETQYFGPGTRLLVL.

This clone was recorded a few times. The chain recombines TRBV6-6 with TRBJ2-5, with 8 bases matching TRBD2. Germline V lookup: CDR1 MNHNY, CDR2 SVGAGI (reference sequence). J lost 3 bases, V lost 0 bases, and 0 bases had no gene match. This CDR3 is 14 amino acids long. CDR3 in DNA: TGTGCCAGCAGTTACTCCGGGGGGGAAGAGACCCAGTACTTC. It translates to CASSYSGGEETQYF.

This clone has ten or more counts. J is TRBJ2-3 and V is TRBV10-3; D gene uncertain. Germline V gene lookup returns CDR1 ENHRY and CDR2 SYGVKD. Trimming shortened V by 3 bases and J by 0 bases, and 7 bases separated the two germline ends. The CDR3 loop spans 14 amino acids. The CDR3 nucleotides read TGTGCCATCAGTGAATTAGCTAGCACAGATACGCAGTATTTT. Translation gives CAISELASTDTQYF.

This clone has only a few counts. V gene TRBV11-2 combines with J gene TRBJ2-1, with D maybe TRBD1 (7 bases). CDR3 length equals 14 residues. Germline V gives CDR1 SGHAT, CDR2 FQNNGV. V lost 9 bases, J lost 0 bases, and 12 bases lay in between. Here the CDR3 reads CASWQGGSYNEQFF. Written as DNA, the CDR3 is TGTGCCAGTTGGCAGGGGGGCTCCTACAATGAGCAGTTCTTC.

This clone was seen a handful of times. V gene TRBV29-1 combines with J gene TRBJ2-2; the D gene is possibly TRBD1 (6 bases). V was clipped by 3 bases and J by 5 bases, with 13 bases between them. CDR3 length: 14 residues. The V gene's germline CDR1 is SQVTM and CDR2 ANQGSEA. CDR3 protein: CSVEGAPWTGELFF. CDR3 coding DNA: TGCAGCGTTGAGGGGGCGCCGTGGACCGGGGAGCTGTTTTTT.

This clone was detected a few times. This sequence joins TRBV7-2 and TRBJ2-6; the D gene is possibly TRBD2 (5 bases). The CDR3 totals 16 residues. The V gene's germline CDR1 is SGHTA and CDR2 FQGNSA. V shed 5 bases and J shed 0 bases, with 11 bases lying between them. In DNA, the CDR3 is TGTGCCAGCAGCACCAGACGGGACTCTGGGGCCAACGTCCTGACTTTC. It translates to CASSTRRDSGANVLTF.